This TCR beta chain was found in a study of control samples from healthy donors and cancer patients (dated by TCRdb to about 2020). The method was the immunoSEQ multiplex PCR assay. As stored in TCRdb, this immuneACCESS dataset retains in-frame rearrangements with V and J assigned. A fraction of the clones does not appear; measured against another copy, unresolved V genes explain less than half of the discrepancy, and the remainder lacks a known reason. The sample table shows 90,000 to 140,000 clones, and 83% are seen once. The leading ten clones occupy approximately 13% of the sample. As regards this clone: Its binding antigen is unknown. There are no base qualities to consult, and no much larger clone falls within one base.

Relative to germline, V is 0 bases shorter and J is 10 bases shorter, with 17 bases between their ends. The germline V gene gives CDR1 as SGDLS and CDR2 as YYNGEE. Inclusive of the bounding cysteine and phenylalanine, the CDR3 is 15 residues long. CDR3 DNA is the only sequence kept; it has 45 bases, read in frame from the first base. The receptor chain draws on TRBV9 and TRBJ2-1; the D gene lacks a confident call. The sequencing sample was made of blood. The source of this sequence is a woman between 45 and 60 years old in good health. For the CDR3, the sequence is CASSVDVSWSGEQFF. Here is the DNA: TGTGCCAGCAGCGTAGACGTTTCGTGGAGTGGGGAGCAGTTCTTC.